Listed here are 9 T cell receptor beta chains from one sample, sequenced in a study of blood T cells in healthy people across ages. PCR was performed a second time for about 6 to 12 cycles using a sample-barcoded 5' primer and a J-beta primer mix. A single record per CDR3 protein comes from TCRdb applying MiXCR to the 5' RACE reads. The sample lists about 1.4 million distinct CDR3 sequences; around 55% were seen once. The sequenced sample was blood. All receptors derive from a young man in good health.

The chain links TRBV7-2 to TRBJ2-3, with 8 bases fitting TRBD2. CDR1 and CDR2 from the germline V gene are SGHTA and FQGNSA. V trimming: 5 bases; J trimming: 1 base; junction bases outside the gene matches: 11. The CDR3 extends over 17 amino acids. In nucleotides, the CDR3 is TGTGCCAGCAGCCCCCGTTTAGCGGGATCGGGCACAGATACGCAGTATTTT. It is translated as CASSPRLAGSGTDTQYF.

The chain carries TRBV28 and TRBJ2-3; 9 bases are a match to TRBD2. Germline V gene lookup returns CDR1 MDHEN and CDR2 SYDVKM. This CDR3 region has 17 residues. V lost 3 bases and J lost 2; bases outside the gene matches: 9. CDR3 in amino acids: CASSFNLAGSITDTQYF. The CDR3 nucleotides read TGTGCCAGCAGTTTTAATCTAGCGGGGAGTATCACAGATACGCAGTATTTT.

The chain carries TRBV7-2 and TRBJ2-7; possibly TRBD1 for D (5 bases). V lost 5 bases, J lost 4 bases, and 15 bases lay in between. This CDR3 contains 14 residues. Germline V gene lookup returns CDR1 SGHTA and CDR2 FQGNSA. The CDR3, as DNA: TGTGCCAGCAGCCTATCTAGGGGCTGGTACGAGCAGTACTTC. As protein: CASSLSRGWYEQYF.

The chain uses TRBV19 and TRBJ2-7; a possible D gene is TRBD1 (6 bases). The CDR3 spans 11 residues. Germline CDR1 LNHDA, CDR2 SQIVND (reference sequence). With 6 bases removed from V and 6 bases from J, the gap between germline ends came to 9 bases. The CDR3 reads CASSTGIEQYF. CDR3 nucleotide sequence: TGTGCCAGTAGCACAGGGATCGAGCAGTACTTC.

The gene calls are TRBV28 and TRBJ2-6; 7 bases align to TRBD1. The germline V gene has CDR1 MDHEN and CDR2 SYDVKM. Germline trimming cut 5 bases from V and 3 bases from J; bases unmatched to any gene: 4. The CDR3 has 15 residues. The CDR3 DNA follows: TGTGCCAGCAGTACCTGGGACAGTGGGGCCAACGTCCTGACTTTC. Protein: CASSTWDSGANVLTF. The full variable domain, rest sourced from reference TRBV28 and TRBJ2-6, is DVKVTQSSRYLVKRTGEKVFLECVQDMDHENMFWYRQDPGLGLRLIYFSYDVKMKEKGDIPEGYSVSREKKERFSLILESASTNQTSMYLCASSTWDSGANVLTFGAGSRLTVL.

The V gene is TRBV7-2, the J gene TRBJ2-6, with unresolved D. CDR3 length: 18 residues. Germline V gene sequence: CDR1 SGHTA, CDR2 FQGNSA. V lost 2 bases, J lost 0 bases, and 14 bases lay in between. The CDR3 spells CTSSLLAGEGSGANVLTF. The DNA of the CDR3 is TGTACCAGCAGCTTACTTGCAGGAGAAGGCTCTGGGGCCAACGTCCTGACTTTC.

This clonotype was observed a single time. The V and J genes are TRBV20-1 and TRBJ2-5; 12 nucleotides align to TRBD2. The CDR3 runs to 15 residues. Germline V gene data show CDR1 as DFQATT and CDR2 as SNEGSKA (reference sequence). V shed 4 bases, J shed 0 bases, and the junction held 3 bases outside the gene matches. CDR3 coding DNA: TGCAGTGCTACAACTAGCGGGGGGAACCAAGAGACCCAGTACTTC. This translates into CSATTSGGNQETQYF.

This clonotype was detected once. The chain recombines TRBV7-2 with TRBJ2-2; 9 bases map to TRBD2. In germline, CDR1 is SGHTA, CDR2 FQGNSA. This CDR3 has 16 amino acids. V trimming: 1 base; J trimming: 6 bases; junction bases outside the gene matches: 6. The CDR3 protein is CASSLGAGGTSGELFF. As DNA, the CDR3 is TGTGCCAGCAGCTTAGGGGCGGGGGGGACCTCCGGGGAGCTGTTTTTT.

The chain uses TRBV7-6 and TRBJ2-2; 11 bases are shared with TRBD2. The junction had 6 bases not matched to a gene; V was cut back by 1 base and J by 5 bases. This CDR3 has 17 residues. Germline-derived CDR1 and CDR2 are SGHVS and FNYEAQ. CDR3 in DNA: TGTGCCAGCAGCTTAGGGACTAGCGGGTCTCTTACCGGGGAGCTGTTTTTT. This codes for CASSLGTSGSLTGELFF.